Following are 5 T cell receptor beta chains from one sample sequenced in a study of blood T cell repertoires in COVID-19. Using immunoSEQ multiplex PCR, the repertoire was profiled, and TCRdb retains in-frame clones only, with some absent. The sample gives tens of thousands of clones, 87% of which show up once; roughly 5% is in the top ten. Sequencing was performed on peripheral blood. These receptors all stem from a man aged 55 to 70 with acute or convalescent COVID-19.

This clone showed up just once. The gene calls are TRBV15 and TRBJ2-1; D is undetermined. The CDR3 extends over 14 amino acids. Germline V lookup: CDR1 LNHNV, CDR2 YYDKDF (reference sequence). V lost 2 bases and J lost 0, with 5 bases in between. The CDR3 DNA is TGTGCCACCAGCAGACATAGCTCCTACAATGAGCAGTTCTTC. This translates into CATSRHSSYNEQFF.

J is TRBJ1-1 and V is TRBV18; possible D gene TRBD1, 5 bases. V lost 6 bases, J lost 1 base, and 9 bases lay in between. Germline V gene data show CDR1 as KGHSH and CDR2 as LQKENI. The CDR3 length is 13 residues. CDR3 protein: CASSLRENTEAFF. DNA for the CDR3: TGTGCCAGCTCGCTCAGGGAGAACACTGAAGCTTTCTTT.

This CDR3 is CASSPPRAGLKNTEAFF. The CDR3 region has the DNA TGTGCCAGCTCACCACCCAGGGCAGGGCTAAAGAACACTGAAGCTTTCTTT. The chain carries TRBV18 and TRBJ1-1, with D perhaps TRBD1 (5 bases). CDR1 is KGHSH and CDR2 is LQKENI in the germline V gene. Trimming cost V 0 bases and J 1 base, with 15 bases left between them. This CDR3 is 17 amino acids long.

The rearrangement joins TRBV5-5 to TRBJ2-7; the D gene is possibly TRBD1 (5 bases). Germline values: CDR1 SGHKS, CDR2 YYEKEE (reference sequence). Trimming shortened V by 2 bases and J by 1 base, and 10 bases separated the two germline ends. The CDR3 contains 14 residues. The CDR3 region has the DNA TGTGCCAGCAGCTTAACAGGTGCATCCTACGAGCAGTACTTC. Translation gives CASSLTGASYEQYF. Together with reference TRBV5-5 and TRBJ2-7, the CDR3 gives the full variable domain: DAGVTQSPTHLIKTRGQQVTLRCSPISGHKSVSWYQQVLGQGPQFIFQYYEKEERGRGNFPDRFSARQFPNYSSELNVNALLLGDSALYLCASSLTGASYEQYFGPGTRLTVT.

The chain uses TRBV30 and TRBJ1-1, with D perhaps matching TRBD1 (6 bases). The V end was cut by 7 bases, the J end by 1 base, with 13 bases between. CDR1 and CDR2 from the germline V gene are GTSNPN and SVGIG (reference sequence). CDR3 size: 13 residues. The CDR3 spells CAFAGQPNTEAFF. CDR3 in DNA: TGTGCCTTCGCTGGACAGCCGAACACTGAAGCTTTCTTT.